These 6 T cell receptor beta chains originate from one sample sequenced in a study of T cells after yellow fever vaccination. TCRdb reanalysed the 5' RACE reads using MiXCR and keeps one entry per CDR3 protein. The sample carries 200,000 to 300,000 distinct CDR3 sequences, roughly 4% recorded once. Sequencing was performed on PBMCs, taken 15 days after the yellow fever booster vaccination. The receptors were sampled from a man younger than 35 who received the YFV17D yellow fever vaccine.

This clonotype showed up just a few times. The rearrangement uses TRBV18 and TRBJ1-4; the D is unclear. Germline loops: CDR1 KGHSH, CDR2 LQKENI. The CDR3 consists of 15 residues. Trimming shortened V by 5 bases and J by 7 bases, and 17 bases separated the two germline ends. The DNA of the CDR3 is TGTGCCAGCTCAAGCGCGGCCGGAGGTGGTGAAAAACTGTTTTTT. Translating gives CASSSAAGGGEKLFF.

This clonotype occurred many times. This chain links TRBV5-6 with TRBJ2-1; tentatively, D is TRBD1 (5 bases). This CDR3 is built from 16 residues. Trimming took 1 base from V and 0 from J, leaving 11 bases between them. Germline-derived CDR1 and CDR2 are SGHDT and YYEEEE. CDR3 DNA: TGTGCCAGCAGCTTGCGGCGCAGGGCCTCCTACAATGAGCAGTTCTTC. Encoded protein: CASSLRRRASYNEQFF.

This clonotype has ten or more counts. The chain employs TRBV5-1 and TRBJ1-2; D is possibly TRBD1 (6 bases). CDR1 SGHRS and CDR2 YFSETQ come from the germline V gene. The V end lost 0 bases, the J end lost 7 bases, and 10 bases lay between the germline ends. The CDR3 extends over 13 amino acids. The DNA for the CDR3 is TGCGCCAGCAGCTTGGACGGACAGAGTGGCTACACCTTC. Translating gives CASSLDGQSGYTF. Drawing the rest from reference TRBV5-1 and TRBJ1-2, the complete variable domain is KAGVTQTPRYLIKTRGQQVTLSCSPISGHRSVSWYQQTPGQGLQFLFEYFSETQRNKGNFPGRFSGRQFSNSRSEMNVSTLELGDSALYLCASSLDGQSGYTFGSGTRLTVV.

This clonotype appeared many times. The chain combines TRBV5-1 with TRBJ1-1, with D unresolved. The V and J ends lost 8 bases and 1 base respectively, with 15 bases between them. Germline values: CDR1 SGHRS, CDR2 YFSETQ. This CDR3 has 14 amino acids. CDR3 amino acids: CASQATVENTEAFF. CDR3 DNA sequence: TGCGCCAGTCAAGCTACAGTCGAGAACACTGAAGCTTTCTTT.

This clonotype was counted many times. This chain uses TRBV27 with TRBJ2-7; 10 bases fit TRBD1. CDR1 and CDR2 from the germline V gene are MNHEY and SMNVEV (reference sequence). The CDR3 contains 13 residues. V lost 8 bases to trimming and J lost 2 bases; unmatched junction nucleotides: 3. Here the CDR3 reads CASGTGAPYEQYF. As DNA, the CDR3 is TGTGCCAGCGGGACAGGGGCCCCCTACGAGCAGTACTTC.

This clonotype was seen at least ten times. V gene TRBV5-1 combines with J gene TRBJ2-1; unclear D gene. Per the germline V gene, CDR1 is SGHRS and CDR2 is YFSETQ. Trimming removed 4 bases from V and 8 bases from J, with 7 bases in between. The CDR3 is 11 residues long. The CDR3 protein is CASSLEDEQFF. The DNA of the CDR3 is TGCGCCAGCAGCCTGGAAGATGAGCAGTTCTTC.